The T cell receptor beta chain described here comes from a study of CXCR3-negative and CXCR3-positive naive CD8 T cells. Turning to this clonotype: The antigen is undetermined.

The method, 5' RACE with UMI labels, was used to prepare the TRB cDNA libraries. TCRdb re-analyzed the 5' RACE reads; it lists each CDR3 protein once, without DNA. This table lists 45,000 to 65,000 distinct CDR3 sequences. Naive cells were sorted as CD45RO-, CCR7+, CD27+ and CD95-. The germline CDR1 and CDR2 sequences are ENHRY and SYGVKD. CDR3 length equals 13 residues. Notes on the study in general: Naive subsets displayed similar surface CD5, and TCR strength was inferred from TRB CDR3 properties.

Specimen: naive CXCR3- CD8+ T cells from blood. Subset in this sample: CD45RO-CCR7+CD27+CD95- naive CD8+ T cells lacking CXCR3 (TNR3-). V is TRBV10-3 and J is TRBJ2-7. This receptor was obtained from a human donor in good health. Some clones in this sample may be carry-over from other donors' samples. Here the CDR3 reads CAISENWIGEQYF.